The 27 T cell receptor beta chains below all came from one sample that was sequenced in a study of shared clonotypes between healthy human individuals. TCRdb's copy holds only in-frame clones and misses some; the assay was immunoSEQ multiplex PCR. The sample contains more than 2,000,000 clones, approximately 93% of which appear only once. The sequenced sample was naive CD4+ T cells from PBMCs. Subset defined: CD45RA+ positively selected. The receptors were sampled from a young man in good health. Some clones in this sample may be carry-over from other donors' samples.

The J gene is TRBJ2-1, the V gene TRBV14; possibly TRBD1 for D (6 bases). Deletions cut 1 base from V and 10 bases from J, with 8 bases between. The CDR3 contains 12 residues. CDR1 SGHDN and CDR2 FVKESK come from the germline V gene. The CDR3 DNA reads as TGTGCCAGCAGCCAAGGGACAGAAGAGCAGTTCTTC. It codes for CASSQGTEEQFF.

This clone has only one observation. The chain employs TRBV2 and TRBJ1-5; a weak D match, TRBD1 (5 bases). CDR3 length: 14 amino acids. Trimming shortened V by 7 bases and J by 4 bases, and 14 bases separated the two germline ends. CDR1 and CDR2 from the germline V gene are SNHLY and FYNNEI. CDR3 region: CASNAQGLNQPQHF. In DNA, the CDR3 is TGTGCCAGCAATGCGCAGGGACTAAATCAGCCCCAGCATTTT.

A single count supports this clone. The CDR3: CASSQVLTGDTEAFF. The CDR3 DNA reads as TGTGCCAGCAGCCAAGTTTTGACAGGGGACACTGAAGCTTTCTTT. V is TRBV14 and J is TRBJ1-1, with TRBD1 identical over 8 bases. Germline V lookup: CDR1 SGHDN, CDR2 FVKESK. The V gene end was trimmed by 1 base and the J gene end by 3 bases; junction bases not matched to a gene: 4. The CDR3 is 15 residues long.

The chain carries TRBV7-8 and TRBJ2-7; 12 bases agree with TRBD2. J gave up 3 bases and V 5 bases, and 11 bases lay outside the gene matches. The CDR3 loop spans 17 amino acids. The germline V gene encodes CDR1 SGHVS and CDR2 FQNEAQ. For the CDR3, the DNA is TGTGCCAGCAGCCAAATACCAGGACTAGCGGGACACTACGAGCAGTACTTC. Protein sequence: CASSQIPGLAGHYEQYF.

CDR3 sequence reads: CASRQRTDTQYF. CDR3 in DNA: TGTGCCAGCAGACAGAGAACAGATACGCAGTATTTT. The rearrangement uses TRBV2 and TRBJ2-3; the D is unclear. CDR1 and CDR2 from the germline V gene are SNHLY and FYNNEI. This CDR3 is built from 12 residues. Trimming shortened V by 6 bases and J by 3 bases, and 7 bases separated the two germline ends.

The CDR3: CASSILGREQYF. Here the CDR3 DNA reads TGTGCCAGTAGTATCCTAGGGCGCGAGCAGTACTTC. The chain employs TRBV19 and TRBJ2-7; D not certain. This CDR3 spans 12 amino acids. The ends were cut back, 3 bases at V and 6 bases at J, with 9 bases in the middle. Germline-derived CDR1 and CDR2 are LNHDA and SQIVND (reference sequence).

As regards this clone: Other DNA sequences from this sample encode an identical CDR3 as well. The CDR3 DNA follows: TGTGCCAGCAGTTTAGCAGGCGCTGGGGCCAACGTCCTGACTTTC. Protein: CASSLAGAGANVLTF. The V gene is TRBV28, the J gene TRBJ2-6; D uncertain. Germline CDR1 MDHEN, CDR2 SYDVKM. The CDR3 is 15 amino acids. Trimming removed 2 bases at V and 2 bases at J, with 7 bases between. The variable domain in full, completed from reference TRBV28 and TRBJ2-6, reads DVKVTQSSRYLVKRTGEKVFLECVQDMDHENMFWYRQDPGLGLRLIYFSYDVKMKEKGDIPEGYSVSREKKERFSLILESASTNQTSMYLCASSLAGAGANVLTFGAGSRLTVL.

The genes are TRBV30 and TRBJ2-4; D may match TRBD1 or TRBD2 (6 bases each). Germline CDR1 is GTSNPN and CDR2 is SVGIG (reference sequence). The ends were cut back, 0 bases at V and 2 bases at J, with 11 bases in the middle. The length of the CDR3 is 15 residues. This chain's CDR3 is CAWSVFRGPKNIQYF. As DNA, the CDR3 is TGTGCCTGGAGTGTATTCCGGGGGCCCAAAAACATTCAGTACTTC.

The chain joins TRBV25-1 to TRBJ2-6; D may match TRBD1 or TRBD2 (6 bases each). This CDR3 region has 14 residues. Trimming removed 6 bases at V and 8 bases at J, with 14 bases between. Germline CDR1 MGHDK, CDR2 SYGVNS. CDR3 bases: TGTGCCAGCAGCCTACAGGGACTCTCCAACGTCCTGACTTTC. The encoded protein is CASSLQGLSNVLTF.

This clone was seen a single time. The chain has TRBV5-1 and TRBJ2-7; 8 bases are shared with TRBD1. The V segment lost 4 bases and the J segment 5 bases; nucleotides outside the gene matches: 11. This CDR3 has 15 amino acids. CDR1 SGHRS and CDR2 YFSETQ come from the germline V gene. CDR3 DNA sequence: TGCGCCAGCAGCGTCCGCGACAGGGGTAACCACGAGCAGTACTTC. Translating it yields CASSVRDRGNHEQYF.

The chain couples TRBV28 to TRBJ1-2, with TRBD1 matching 9 bases. CDR1 MDHEN and CDR2 SYDVKM come from the germline V gene. V lost 7 bases and J lost 4; bases outside the gene matches: 10. The CDR3 spans 15 residues. CDR3 amino acids: CASTPTGTGTYGYTF. The DNA for the CDR3 is TGTGCCAGCACCCCCACCGGGACAGGGACCTATGGCTACACCTTC.

The chain uses TRBV7-9 and TRBJ2-2; 11 bases line up with TRBD1. The ends lost 5 bases at V and 4 bases at J; junction bases unmatched: 6. The CDR3 has 16 amino acids. The germline CDR1 and CDR2 sequences are SEHNR and FQNEAQ (reference sequence). CDR3 sequence: CASSPGQGESTGELFF. CDR3 bases: TGTGCCAGCAGCCCGGGACAGGGGGAATCCACCGGGGAGCTGTTTTTT.

This clone was counted once. The J gene is TRBJ2-2, the V gene TRBV28; TRBD2 is a possible D gene (5 bases). CDR3 length: 14 residues. The V end lost 9 bases, the J end lost 0 bases, and 11 bases lay between the germline ends. From germline, CDR1 is MDHEN and CDR2 SYDVKM. The CDR3 is CASLAPPNTGELFF. DNA for the CDR3: TGTGCCAGTTTAGCGCCCCCGAACACCGGGGAGCTGTTTTTT.

This clone came up once. This chain connects TRBV9 to TRBJ2-2; TRBD2 agrees at 11 bases. V lost 3 bases, J lost 5 bases, and 9 bases stayed unmatched. The CDR3 contains 17 residues. CDR1 and CDR2 (germline): SGDLS, YYNGEE. The CDR3 DNA sequence: TGTGCCAGCAGCGAGAGCAGACTAGCGGGGCGGACCGGGGAGCTGTTTTTT. Its translation is CASSESRLAGRTGELFF.

The chain uses TRBV9 and TRBJ2-7; D remains unclear. The V gene lost 0 bases and the J gene lost 0 bases, with 7 bases spanning the gap. There are 14 residues in the CDR3. CDR1 is SGDLS, CDR2 YYNGEE, per germline. The CDR3 DNA sequence: TGTGCCAGCAGCGTAGAAACTGGCTCCTACGAGCAGTACTTC. This translates into CASSVETGSYEQYF.

This chain uses TRBV7-9 with TRBJ2-7; a weak D match, TRBD2 (6 bases). Germline CDR1 reads SEHNR; CDR2 reads FQNEAQ (reference sequence). This CDR3 has 13 residues. V lost 4 bases and J lost 4, with 11 bases in between. CDR3 sequence reads: CASSSAGSYEQYF. The CDR3 DNA reads TGTGCCAGCAGCTCGGCCGGGAGTTACGAGCAGTACTTC. The full variable domain, rest sourced from reference TRBV7-9 and TRBJ2-7, is DTGVSQNPRHKITKRGQNVTFRCDPISEHNRLYWYRQTLGQGPEFLTYFQNEAQLEKSRLLSDRFSAERPKGSFSTLEIQRTEQGDSAMYLCASSSAGSYEQYFGPGTRLTVT.

V usage is TRBV21-1 and J usage is TRBJ2-2; TRBD2 is the table's D call, not checked against the DNA. TRBV21-1 is a listed pseudogene. CDR3 size: 17 residues. CDR3 loop: CASSKFGGIRLGGELFF. The CDR3 DNA sequence: TGTGCCAGCAGCAAATTTGGCGGGATACGGCTAGGTGGGGAGCTGTTTTTT.

The chain combines TRBV19 with TRBJ2-5; tentative D call: TRBD2 (6 bases). Trimming took off 6 bases at V and 4 bases at J, with 33 bases between the two ends. CDR1 LNHDA and CDR2 SQIVND come from the germline V gene (reference sequence). The CDR3 runs to 20 residues. In nucleotides, the CDR3 is TGTGCCAGTAGCAATTTAAAGGGACTGTCGGAGGCCACATACGGAGAGACCCAGTACTTC. Its protein is CASSNLKGLSEATYGETQYF.

The rearrangement links TRBV21-1 to TRBJ1-5; the DNA was not used to check the table's D call, TRBD1. TRBV21-1 is a listed pseudogene. CDR3 length: 17 residues. CDR3 DNA sequence: TGTGCCAGCAGCAAAGCCAGGCAGGGGCATAGCAATCAGCCCCAGCATTTT. This gives the protein CASSKARQGHSNQPQHF.

The chain carries TRBV5-6 and TRBJ2-1, with 10 bases matching TRBD2. CDR3 length: 15 amino acids. Germline-derived CDR1 and CDR2 are SGHDT and YYEEEE. The V and J ends lost 0 bases and 7 bases, in that order; junction bases with no gene match: 4. The CDR3 sequence is CASSLGPSGSNEQFF. The CDR3 nucleotides read TGTGCCAGCAGCTTGGGGCCTAGCGGGAGTAATGAGCAGTTCTTC.

The chain links TRBV28 to TRBJ2-1; TRBD2 aligns across 13 bases. V was pared by 2 bases and J by 12 bases, with 10 bases of the junction left unmatched. The CDR3 loop spans 16 amino acids. Germline values: CDR1 MDHEN, CDR2 SYDVKM. CDR3 sequence: CASSLGNGLAGEGQFF. The CDR3 DNA reads as TGTGCCAGCAGTTTAGGAAATGGACTAGCGGGAGAGGGGCAGTTCTTC.

The chain has TRBV18 and TRBJ1-2; D not resolved. Germline lookup yields CDR1 KGHSH and CDR2 LQKENI. V lost 2 bases and J 8 bases, leaving 9 bases between the germline ends. The CDR3 has 12 amino acids. The CDR3 nucleotides are TGTGCCAGCTCACCAATTCCAGAAGGCTACACCTTC. It translates to CASSPIPEGYTF.

This sequence joins TRBV27 and TRBJ2-1, with 12 bases lining up with TRBD2. CDR1 is MNHEY and CDR2 is SMNVEV in the germline V gene (reference sequence). CDR3 length: 16 residues. The J segment lost 8 bases and the V segment lost 5 bases, leaving 10 bases of the junction unmatched. This CDR3 is CASSPTTSGSRDEQFF. CDR3 bases: TGTGCCAGCAGTCCGACGACTAGCGGGAGTCGGGATGAGCAGTTCTTC.

The chain is built from TRBV7-8 and TRBJ2-5, with D perhaps being TRBD1 or TRBD2 (6 bases each). V gave up 5 bases and J gave up 5 bases, with 21 bases separating them. The CDR3 consists of 16 residues. Germline CDR1 SGHVS, CDR2 FQNEAQ. Here the CDR3 reads CASSRGVGARGETQYF. Here the CDR3 DNA reads TGTGCCAGCAGCAGGGGGGTAGGGGCGCGAGGTGAGACCCAGTACTTC.

This chain uses TRBV5-5 with TRBJ1-4; D gene uncertain. Germline V gene sequence: CDR1 SGHKS, CDR2 YYEKEE (reference sequence). The length of the CDR3 is 15 residues. Trimming left V 0 bases short and J 0 bases short, with 6 bases between. The DNA of the CDR3 is TGTGCCAGCAGCTTGGGACGGTCAACTAATGAAAAACTGTTTTTT. Translated: CASSLGRSTNEKLFF.

The genes are TRBV7-9 and TRBJ2-7; D gene unclear. The CDR3 has 13 residues. Germline-derived CDR1 and CDR2 are SEHNR and FQNEAQ (reference sequence). Deletions cut 4 bases from V and 4 bases from J, with 11 bases between. CDR3 nucleotides: TGTGCCAGCAGCTCCAGCGAAAGATACGAGCAGTACTTC. Translating it yields CASSSSERYEQYF.

This chain links TRBV5-1 with TRBJ2-1; no clear D gene. The CDR3 contains 16 residues. V was cut by 5 bases and J by 15 bases, with 30 bases left in between. CDR1 is SGHRS and CDR2 is YFSETQ in the germline V gene. This CDR3 is CASRSDPPPSYAPPFF. The CDR3 region has the DNA TGCGCCAGCAGGTCGGATCCCCCCCCGTCCTATGCACCCCCGTTCTTC.